This T cell receptor (beta chain) appears in the sequencing data of a study of T cells after somatic rescue of genetic block. TCRdb keeps only in-frame clones here, not all; method: immunoSEQ multiplex PCR. Of roughly 65,000 clones in the sample, approximately 90% are singletons; the top ten hold 2.9%. Germline values: CDR1 SGHTA, CDR2 FQGNSA. V gave up 5 bases and J gave up 1 base, with 12 bases separating them. The CDR3 is made up of 15 amino acids. The clonotype was recovered from a man aged 40-55 years. This chain links TRBV7-2 with TRBJ1-5; a possible D gene is TRBD1 (5 bases). The sample was peripheral blood mononuclear cells (PBMCs). The CDR3 DNA reads TGTGCCAGCAGCAGGGACCCTCGGAGCAATCAGCCCCAGCATTTT. It specifies CASSRDPRSNQPQHF.